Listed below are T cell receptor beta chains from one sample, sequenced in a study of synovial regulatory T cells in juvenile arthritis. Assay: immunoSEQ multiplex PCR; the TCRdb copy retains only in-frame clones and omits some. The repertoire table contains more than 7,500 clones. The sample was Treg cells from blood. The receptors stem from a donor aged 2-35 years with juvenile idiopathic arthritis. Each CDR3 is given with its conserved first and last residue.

CASSWGYNQPQHF | TRBJ1-5 | TRBV25-1
CASSLVADYGYTF | TRBJ1-2 | TRBV5-5
CASTPIPTDNEKLFF | TRBJ1-4 | TRBV5-1
CASSPTASTDTQYF | TRBJ2-3 | TRBV6-4
CASSTGVGELFF | TRBJ2-2 | TRBV2
CASSPDRGVYSGYTF | TRBJ1-2 | TRBV5-1
CASTPYWGGGDNEQFF | TRBJ2-1 | TRBV19
CASSLEPRSSYEQYF | TRBJ2-7 | TRBV5-6
CASSLDLRGLGGYTF | TRBJ1-2 | TRBV7-6
CASSPRSGEKLFF | TRBJ1-4 | TRBV18
CASVDRDTQYF | TRBJ2-3 | TRBV6-5
CASSQAGTGAGGTEAFF | TRBJ1-1 | TRBV4-2
CASSRPGQGVNTEAFF | TRBJ1-1 | TRBV5-1
CASSYDPRGGYEQYF | TRBJ2-7 | TRBV5-1
CASSLVAGGEQYF | TRBJ2-7 | TRBV7-6
CASSDGRSYEQYF | TRBJ2-7 | TRBV5-1
CASSRGQGFSYTF | TRBJ1-2 | TRBV7-3
CASSASGQGTYEQYF | TRBJ2-7 | TRBV5-1
CASALGTTNEKLFF | TRBJ1-4 | TRBV19
CASSIRVGQGNSPLHF | TRBJ1-6 | TRBV19
CASSPRLGNTGELFF | TRBJ2-2 | TRBV18
CASSQDRRNTIYF | TRBJ1-3 | TRBV14
CASSLRGQGAGQPQHF | TRBJ1-5 | TRBV7-2
CASSIGTRYEQYF | TRBJ2-7 | TRBV19
CASSGRGAYEQYF | TRBJ2-7 | TRBV6-6
CASSKTSTYEQYF | TRBJ2-7 | TRBV5-4